The 8 T cell receptor beta chains reported below all come from one sample, sequenced in a study of blood T cell repertoires in COVID-19. The repertoire was sequenced with immunoSEQ multiplex PCR; TCRdb's copy has only in-frame clones and lacks some. The sample has some 250,000 clones, 88% seen once. The sequenced material came from peripheral blood. The receptors stem from a woman in her twenties or thirties with acute or convalescent COVID-19.

The gene calls are TRBV5-4 and TRBJ2-5; 8 nucleotides match TRBD2. V was clipped by 5 bases and J by 0 bases; unmatched bases: 6. The CDR3 has 15 residues. Germline CDR1 SGHNT, CDR2 YYREEE (reference sequence). The CDR3 coding sequence is TGTGCCAGCAGGGGTCCTAGCGGGTACCAAGAGACCCAGTACTTC. Translated, it gives CASRGPSGYQETQYF.

The chain has TRBV7-2 and TRBJ1-5; the D gene is possibly TRBD1 (6 bases). CDR1 and CDR2 (germline): SGHTA, FQGNSA. V lost 6 bases and J 3 bases, leaving 12 bases between the germline ends. This CDR3 region has 14 residues. CDR3 amino acids: CASRRQVDNQPQHF. In DNA form, the CDR3 reads TGTGCCAGCAGACGACAGGTGGACAATCAGCCCCAGCATTTT.

The genes are TRBV7-5 and TRBJ2-7; the table's D gene call, TRBD1, was not cross checked with the DNA. TRBV7-5 is shown as a pseudogene. CDR3 size: 16 residues. The DNA for the CDR3 is TGTGCCAGAAGCTTAGGATCGGACAGTTGTTCCTACGAGCAGTACTTC. This encodes CARSLGSDSCSYEQYF.

The chain has TRBV3-1 (or the pseudogene TRBV3-2) and TRBJ2-1; a weak D match, TRBD2 (6 bases). The V and J ends lost 4 bases and 8 bases respectively, with 12 bases between them. Germline CDR1 is LGHDT and CDR2 is YNNKEL (reference sequence). The CDR3 is made up of 13 amino acids. CDR3 sequence reads: CASSPAGRDEQFF. CDR3 coding DNA: TGTGCCAGCAGCCCGGCGGGGCGGGATGAGCAGTTCTTC.

This sequence joins TRBV5-1 and TRBJ2-3, with D perhaps matching TRBD2 (6 bases). The CDR3 is made up of 16 amino acids. V lost 4 bases, J lost 0 bases, and 15 bases lay in between. Looked up from germline, CDR1 is SGHRS and CDR2 is YFSETQ. CDR3 in amino acids: CASSPNPSGSTDTQYF. DNA for the CDR3: TGCGCCAGCAGCCCCAACCCGAGCGGGAGCACAGATACGCAGTATTTT.

This chain links TRBV3-1 (or the pseudogene TRBV3-2) with TRBJ2-6; D is unclear. V lost 2 bases, J lost 0 bases, and 5 bases lay in between. The germline V gene has CDR1 LGHDT and CDR2 YNNKEL (reference sequence). This CDR3 has 15 residues. The CDR3 coding sequence is TGTGCCAGCAGCCAATGGGCCTCTGGGGCCAACGTCCTGACTTTC. Translation gives CASSQWASGANVLTF.

The V call is TRBV5-3, the J call TRBJ2-7; 15 bases align to TRBD2. TRBV5-3 is known as an ORF, though its function is uncertain. J lost 5 bases, V lost 4 bases, and 7 bases had no gene match. CDR3 size: 16 residues. The CDR3 protein is CARSIGLAGGPHEQYF. DNA of the CDR3: TGTGCCAGAAGCATAGGACTAGCGGGAGGGCCACACGAGCAGTACTTC.

The chain recombines TRBV21-1 with TRBJ2-2; TRBD2 reflects the table's D call only, with no check against the DNA. TRBV21-1 is tagged as a pseudogene. The CDR3 has 16 amino acids. This chain's CDR3 is CASSKVPGGWIRELFF. CDR3 sequence (DNA): TGTGCCAGCAGCAAAGTTCCGGGAGGGTGGATCCGGGAGCTGTTTTTT.